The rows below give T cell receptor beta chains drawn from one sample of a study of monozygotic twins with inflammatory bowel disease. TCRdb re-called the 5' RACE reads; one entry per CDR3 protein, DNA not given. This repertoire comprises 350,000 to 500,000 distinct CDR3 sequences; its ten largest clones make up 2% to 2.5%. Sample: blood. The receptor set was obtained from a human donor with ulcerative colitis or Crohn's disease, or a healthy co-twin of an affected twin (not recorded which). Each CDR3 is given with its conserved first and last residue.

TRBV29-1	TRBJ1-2	CSARGADGYTF
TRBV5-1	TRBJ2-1	CASSYLAGDYNEQFF
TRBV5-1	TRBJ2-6	CASSFFGGGSSGANVLTF
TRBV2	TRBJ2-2	CASSDVRTGHTGELFF
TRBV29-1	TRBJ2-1	CSAFLTSRRYNEQFF
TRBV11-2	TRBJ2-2	CASIYDGAGELFF
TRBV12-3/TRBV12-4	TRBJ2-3	CASSPPVGALKTDTQYF
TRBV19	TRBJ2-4	CASSTETGWDIQYF
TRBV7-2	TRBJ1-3	CASSPSGYTIYF
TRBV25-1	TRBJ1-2	CASSEYIGRQGESGYTF
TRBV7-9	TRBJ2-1	CASTRAGTGLSYNEQFF
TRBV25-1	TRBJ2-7	CASSEYITYEQYF
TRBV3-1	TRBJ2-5	CASSQGGLAGVAYF
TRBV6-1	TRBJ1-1	CASSAIRARNTEAFF
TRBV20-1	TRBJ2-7	CSAVPSGAIYEQYF
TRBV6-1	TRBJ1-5	CASSEGTGGRQPQHF